One sample yielded the 27 T cell receptor beta chains listed below, sequenced in a study of post-analysis software for immune sequencing data. Study-wide points: TRBV5-6, TRBV5-1 and TRBV20-1 belonged to a set of about five TRBV segments that were more frequent in patients than controls.

These receptors' targets are unknown. Prepared TCR beta cDNA libraries contained unique molecular identifiers. Via MiXCR, TCRdb re-called the PCR reads, giving one row per CDR3 protein. The table records about 820,000 distinct CDR3 sequences, around 50% of them present only once. The sample was blood. Receptor source: a girl between 5 and 17 years old with multiple sclerosis.

The chain employs TRBV20-1 and TRBJ2-7; D call uncertain. CDR1 is DFQATT and CDR2 is SNEGSKA in the germline V gene (reference sequence). The V end was cut by 6 bases, the J end by 6 bases, with 18 bases between. The CDR3 consists of 13 residues. The CDR3 loop reads CSAVGPYSLEQYF. CDR3 coding DNA: TGCAGTGCGGTTGGGCCCTACTCCCTCGAGCAGTACTTC.

J is TRBJ2-5 and V is TRBV7-3; 7 bases fit TRBD2. Trimming cost V 0 bases and J 0 bases; bases outside gene matches: 1. The length of the CDR3 is 15 residues. Germline assignment: CDR1 SGHTA and CDR2 FQGTGA. The CDR3 is CASSLTGGYQETQYF. CDR3 DNA: TGTGCCAGCAGCTTAACGGGGGGGTACCAAGAGACCCAGTACTTC.

The chain joins TRBV29-1 to TRBJ2-3; 9 positions match TRBD1. With V trimmed by 6 bases and J by 2 bases, 9 bases remained unmatched. The CDR3 loop spans 15 amino acids. Germline lookup yields CDR1 SQVTM and CDR2 ANQGSEA. The CDR3 sequence is CSVRPGQGYTDTQYF. CDR3 coding DNA: TGCAGCGTCCGCCCGGGACAGGGCTACACAGATACGCAGTATTTT.

This chain connects TRBV5-1 to TRBJ1-2; D perhaps matches TRBD1 (6 bases). Germline V CDR1 and CDR2: SGHRS, YFSETQ. Trimming stripped 3 bases from V and 7 bases from J, with 13 bases between. The CDR3 runs to 13 residues. CDR3 coding DNA: TGCGCCAGCAGCTCTAGGGGGGATGTTGGCTACACCTTC. It yields the protein CASSSRGDVGYTF.

The chain employs TRBV29-1 and TRBJ2-1; 14 positions match TRBD2. Trimming cost V 7 bases and J 9 bases; bases outside gene matches: 2. The CDR3 consists of 12 residues. CDR1 is SQVTM and CDR2 is ANQGSEA in the germline V gene. The chain's CDR3 is CSGTSGGTEQFF. The CDR3 DNA reads TGCAGCGGGACTAGCGGGGGGACTGAGCAGTTCTTC.

This rearrangement joins TRBV6-6 to TRBJ2-7, with TRBD1 as a possible D gene (6 bases). CDR3 length: 15 amino acids. V lost 6 bases and J lost 2, with 17 bases in between. Germline V CDR1 and CDR2: MNHNY, SVGAGI (reference sequence). The CDR3 sequence: CASSRLRDITYEQYF. CDR3 nucleotide sequence: TGTGCCAGCAGCCGCTTAAGGGACATCACCTACGAGCAGTACTTC.

The rearrangement joins TRBV27 to TRBJ2-7; D remains unclear. This CDR3 is built from 13 residues. Looked up from germline, CDR1 is MNHEY and CDR2 is SMNVEV (reference sequence). The V end lost 5 bases, the J end lost 7 bases, and 15 bases lay between the germline ends. The CDR3 reads CASSVAPSGEQYF. The CDR3 DNA sequence: TGTGCCAGCAGTGTGGCCCCCTCTGGGGAGCAGTACTTC.

The chain combines TRBV5-1 with TRBJ2-1, with 8 bases identical to TRBD2. The V and J ends lost 4 bases and 3 bases, in that order; junction bases with no gene match: 9. Germline loops: CDR1 SGHRS, CDR2 YFSETQ. This CDR3 is built from 16 residues. Written as DNA, the CDR3 is TGCGCCAGCAGCGGAGCTAGCGGGCAGATCTACAATGAGCAGTTCTTC. Translated, it gives CASSGASGQIYNEQFF.

This clonotype has a handful of counts. The V gene is TRBV29-1, the J gene TRBJ2-7, with D maybe TRBD2 (6 bases). This CDR3 is built from 14 residues. The V end was cut by 6 bases, the J end by 5 bases, with 20 bases between. Germline-derived CDR1 and CDR2 are SQVTM and ANQGSEA. The CDR3 here is CSVRAGLAGHEQYF. CDR3 nucleotide sequence: TGCAGCGTCCGCGCGGGGCTAGCTGGCCACGAGCAGTACTTC.

The V call is TRBV7-2, the J call TRBJ2-1; D may be TRBD1 or TRBD2 (5 bases each). The V end lost 2 bases, the J end lost 5 bases, and 13 bases lay between the germline ends. Germline V gene sequence: CDR1 SGHTA, CDR2 FQGNSA. This CDR3 is built from 15 residues. The CDR3 DNA reads as TGTGCCAGCAGCTTACCGGGACGGCTGGACAATGAGCAGTTCTTC. Protein: CASSLPGRLDNEQFF.

This clonotype was seen a handful of times. This rearrangement joins TRBV20-1 to TRBJ2-1, with 7 bases that match TRBD2. CDR3 length: 14 amino acids. CDR1 and CDR2 from the germline V gene are DFQATT and SNEGSKA (reference sequence). Losses at the gene ends were 1 base for V and 7 bases for J; bases not matched to a gene: 7. The CDR3 here is CSARGAGKWNEQFF. DNA of the CDR3: TGCAGTGCTAGAGGAGCGGGAAAGTGGAATGAGCAGTTCTTC.

The V call is TRBV11-2, the J call TRBJ2-4, with TRBD2 matching over 8 bases. The germline V gene encodes CDR1 SGHAT and CDR2 FQNNGV. With V trimmed by 3 bases and J by 6 bases, 1 base remained unmatched. CDR3 length: 13 residues. The CDR3 region has the DNA TGTGCCAGCAGCTTCGGGGGGGGAAACATTCAGTACTTC. Translation: CASSFGGGNIQYF. The whole variable domain, filled in from reference TRBV11-2 and TRBJ2-4, reads EAGVAQSPRYKIIEKRQSVAFWCNPISGHATLYWYQQILGQGPKLLIQFQNNGVVDDSQLPKDRFSAERLKGVDSTLKIQPAKLEDSAVYLCASSFGGGNIQYFGAGTRLSVL.

V usage is TRBV28 and J usage is TRBJ2-7; D is uncertain. The CDR3 extends over 15 amino acids. V gave up 3 bases and J gave up 5 bases, with 17 bases separating them. CDR1 and CDR2 (germline): MDHEN, SYDVKM. CDR3 residues: CASSFRRIPGDEQYF. The CDR3 region has the DNA TGTGCCAGCAGTTTTCGAAGGATCCCAGGCGACGAGCAGTACTTC.

This clonotype was counted between two and nine times. The rearrangement links TRBV6-2 or TRBV6-3 to TRBJ2-1, with D tentatively TRBD1 or TRBD2 (7 bases each). The CDR3 runs to 16 residues. Germline CDR1 is MNHEY and CDR2 is SVGEGT. V was shortened by 0 bases and J by 7 bases, with 16 bases between the two germline ends. The CDR3 sequence is CASSYSPRGGINEQFF. CDR3 sequence (DNA): TGTGCCAGCAGTTACTCGCCCAGGGGGGGAATTAATGAGCAGTTCTTC.

CDR3 loop: CASGGETQYF. In DNA, the CDR3 is TGTGCCAGCGGGGGCGAGACCCAGTACTTC. V and J are TRBV12-3 or TRBV12-4 and TRBJ2-5; TRBD1 might be the D (6 bases). Trimming left V 8 bases short and J 5 bases short, with 6 bases between. The CDR3 contains 10 residues.

The J gene is TRBJ1-2, the V gene TRBV29-1; 9 nucleotides align to TRBD1. There are 13 residues in the CDR3. The V gene's germline CDR1 is SQVTM and CDR2 ANQGSEA. The ends lost 6 bases at V and 8 bases at J; junction bases unmatched: 10. The CDR3 loop is CSVETGGYNGYTF. CDR3 in DNA: TGCAGCGTAGAGACAGGGGGATACAACGGCTACACCTTC.

The chain uses TRBV10-1 and TRBJ2-1; 9 nucleotides agree with TRBD1. Trimming removed 10 bases from V and 0 bases from J; junction bases left unmatched: 4. This CDR3 region has 14 residues. The germline V gene encodes CDR1 WNHNN and CDR2 SYGVQD (reference sequence). The CDR3 bases are TGCGCCACCGGACAGGGGACCTCCTACAATGAGCAGTTCTTC. This encodes CATGQGTSYNEQFF.

The genes are TRBV15 and TRBJ2-7; no clear D gene. From germline, CDR1 is LNHNV and CDR2 YYDKDF (reference sequence). This CDR3 region has 12 residues. V lost 0 bases and J lost 9, with 9 bases in between. The CDR3 here is CATSRDIGGQYF. In DNA form, the CDR3 reads TGTGCCACCAGCAGAGATATCGGCGGGCAGTACTTC.

The chain is built from TRBV25-1 and TRBJ2-1; 7 bases are shared with TRBD2. From germline, CDR1 is MGHDK and CDR2 SYGVNS. CDR3 length equals 14 residues. The ends lost 8 bases at V and 2 bases at J; junction bases unmatched: 6. The CDR3 bases are TGTGCCAGCCGATGGGAGGGCCCCTACAATGAGCAGTTCTTC. Encoded protein: CASRWEGPYNEQFF.

This clonotype has a handful of counts. This sequence joins TRBV20-1 and TRBJ2-7; TRBD1 is a possible D gene (5 bases). This CDR3 spans 12 amino acids. V was cut by 4 bases and J by 1 base, with 8 bases left in between. The germline CDR1 and CDR2 sequences are DFQATT and SNEGSKA (reference sequence). The CDR3 here is CSAKGPSYEQYF. The CDR3, as DNA: TGCAGTGCTAAGGGGCCTTCCTACGAGCAGTACTTC.

This clonotype was detected only once. The V and J genes are TRBV20-1 and TRBJ2-6; 11 positions agree with TRBD1. Trimming took 4 bases from V and 1 from J; bases not matched to a gene: 6. The CDR3 has 17 residues. Germline V gene data show CDR1 as DFQATT and CDR2 as SNEGSKA (reference sequence). The CDR3: CSAKEGQGVSGANVLTF. DNA of the CDR3: TGCAGTGCTAAGGAGGGACAGGGGGTTTCTGGGGCCAACGTCCTGACTTTC.

The V gene is TRBV7-2, the J gene TRBJ1-2; no reliable D call. The V gene lost 5 bases and the J gene lost 0 bases, with 16 bases spanning the gap. The CDR3 runs to 16 residues. The germline gives CDR1 SGHTA, CDR2 FQGNSA. This CDR3 is CASSEGGAKANYGYTF. The CDR3 region has the DNA TGTGCCAGCAGCGAGGGTGGCGCTAAAGCTAACTATGGCTACACCTTC.

This clonotype was picked up a small number of times. The rearrangement uses TRBV18 and TRBJ2-5, with no clear D. V lost 2 bases to trimming and J lost 1 base, with 11 bases between them. The germline V gene has CDR1 KGHSH and CDR2 LQKENI. This CDR3 is 15 amino acids long. DNA for the CDR3: TGTGCCAGCTCACCATGGTCCAGTATCCAAGAGACCCAGTACTTC. Its translation is CASSPWSSIQETQYF.

The chain recombines TRBV7-9 with TRBJ2-4; D possibly corresponds to TRBD2 (5 bases). V was shortened by 5 bases and J by 3 bases, with 17 bases between the two germline ends. Germline-derived CDR1 and CDR2 are SEHNR and FQNEAQ (reference sequence). This CDR3 contains 16 residues. DNA for the CDR3: TGTGCCAGCAGCCTGGTTAGAGGGTCGGACAAAAACATTCAGTACTTC. Protein sequence: CASSLVRGSDKNIQYF.

The V call is TRBV6-2 or TRBV6-3, the J call TRBJ2-7, with D tentatively TRBD2 (5 bases). The CDR3 runs to 16 residues. The germline V and J ends were trimmed by 0 bases and 2 bases, with 14 bases remaining between them. Looked up from germline, CDR1 is MNHEY and CDR2 is SVGEGT. The DNA for the CDR3 is TGTGCCAGCAGTTACTCACGTCTAGCCAACGCCTACGAGCAGTACTTC. Translating it yields CASSYSRLANAYEQYF.

This clonotype was recorded a few times. The rearrangement joins TRBV29-1 to TRBJ2-7; D not resolved. Germline V CDR1 and CDR2: SQVTM, ANQGSEA. V lost 7 bases to trimming and J lost 0 bases, with 7 bases between them. The CDR3 covers 11 residues. Here the CDR3 reads CSAFSSYEQYF. CDR3 DNA sequence: TGCAGCGCATTTAGCTCCTACGAGCAGTACTTC.

The chain joins TRBV4-2 to TRBJ2-7, with a possible D match to TRBD2 (6 bases). The CDR3 has 15 amino acids. Germline V gives CDR1 LGHNA, CDR2 YNFKEQ. Trimming removed 0 bases from V and 2 bases from J, with 11 bases in between. The CDR3 protein is CASSQEGGSAYEQYF. The CDR3 nucleotides read TGTGCCAGCAGCCAAGAAGGAGGGTCAGCCTACGAGCAGTACTTC.